This T cell receptor (beta chain) was recorded in a study of early stage breast cancer tumors. Sequencing was performed with immunoSEQ multiplex PCR; in TCRdb, only in-frame clones are kept and a portion is missing. The sample yields nearly 25,000 clones, about 67% seen once. In germline, CDR1 is MDHEN, CDR2 SYDVKM. The CDR3 totals 16 residues. Trimming removed 3 bases at V and 3 bases at J, with 18 bases between. The chain has TRBV28 and TRBJ2-7; D is perhaps TRBD2 (6 bases). The clonotype was recovered from a person between 60 and 69 years old with breast cancer. Sequencing was performed on breast tumor tissue. CDR3 in DNA: TGTGCCAGCAGTTTCCCAGCGCGGGACGTAAACTACGAGCAGTACTTC. Its protein is CASSFPARDVNYEQYF.